The 2 T cell receptor beta chains listed next were all sequenced from one sample in a study of CD8+CD57+ T cells in acquired aplastic anemia. Investigators profiled TCR beta VDJ and CDR3 from genomic DNA template. A single record per CDR3 protein comes from TCRdb applying MiXCR to the reads. The table lists about 220,000 distinct CDR3 sequences, 30% to 40% of them singletons. The sequencing input was sorted CD4+, CD8+, or CD8+CD57+ T cells (not recorded which) from PBMCs. The receptors originated from a human donor in good health, serving as a control.

Points on this clonotype: A junction end diverges from the germline sequence, so it may reflect a read error. This chain uses TRBV3-1 with TRBJ1-1; 12 bases fit TRBD1. CDR1 is LGHDT, CDR2 YNNKEL, per germline (reference sequence). The length of the CDR3 is 16 residues. CDR3 coding DNA: TGTGTCAGCAGCCACGCGTTGGGGACAGGGGGCGAAGGGGCTTTCTTT. It translates to CVSSHALGTGGEGAFF.

The chain carries TRBV15 and TRBJ2-5, with TRBD2 identical over 11 bases. The junction had 11 bases not matched to a gene; V was cut back by 5 bases and J by 6 bases. The germline CDR1 and CDR2 sequences are LNHNV and YYDKDF (reference sequence). CDR3 length equals 16 residues. CDR3 region: CATSGTLAGGLKTQYF. The CDR3 bases are TGTGCCACCAGCGGAACGCTAGCGGGGGGCTTGAAGACCCAGTACTTC.